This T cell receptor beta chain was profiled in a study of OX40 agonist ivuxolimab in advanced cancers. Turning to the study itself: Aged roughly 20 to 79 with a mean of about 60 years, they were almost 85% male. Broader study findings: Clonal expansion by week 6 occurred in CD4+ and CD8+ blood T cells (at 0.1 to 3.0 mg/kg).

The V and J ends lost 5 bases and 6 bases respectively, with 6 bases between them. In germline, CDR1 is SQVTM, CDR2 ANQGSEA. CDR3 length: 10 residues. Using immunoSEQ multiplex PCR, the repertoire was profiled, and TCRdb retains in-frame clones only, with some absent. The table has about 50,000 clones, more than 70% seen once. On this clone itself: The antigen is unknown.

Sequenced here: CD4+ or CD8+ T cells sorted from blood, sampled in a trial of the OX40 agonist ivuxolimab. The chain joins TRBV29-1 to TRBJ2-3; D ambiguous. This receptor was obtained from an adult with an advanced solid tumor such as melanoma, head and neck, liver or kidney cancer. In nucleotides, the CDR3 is TGCAGCGTTTCATTCGATACGCAGTATTTT. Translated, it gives CSVSFDTQYF.